This T cell receptor (beta chain) was recovered during a study of cytomegalovirus exposure and HLA in healthy donors. Primers for the PCR totalled 60 Vbeta and 13 Jbeta. Assay: immunoSEQ multiplex PCR; the TCRdb copy retains only in-frame clones and omits some. Among about 120,000 clones listed, under 85% were seen once. Study findings and constraints: A likely sequencing artifact accounted for one observed cluster of highly shared sequence variants. Relative to the roughly 690-donor mean, N-insertions were reportedly fewer in an Asian-associated ancestry cluster in a later analysis.

This clone appeared a few times. What it binds is not known. Sequenced input: PBMCs. The clonotype was recovered from a man between 40 and 49 years old in good health and CMV-seropositive.

DNA of the CDR3: TGTGCCAGCAGCAAAGGAAGGGGTCTGAACACTGAAGCTTTCTTT. Translating gives CASSKGRGLNTEAFF. The genes are TRBV7-2 and TRBJ1-1, with D possibly TRBD1 on 5 matching bases. CDR3 length: 15 amino acids. Germline V gene data show CDR1 as SGHTA and CDR2 as FQGNSA. Trimming stripped 5 bases from V and 0 bases from J, with 13 bases between. The variable domain in full, with the rest retrieved from reference TRBV7-2 and TRBJ1-1, is GAGVSQSPSNKVTEKGKDVELRCDPISGHTALYWYRQSLGQGLEFLIYFQGNSAPDKSGLPSDRFSAERTGGSVSTLTIQRTQQEDSAVYLCASSKGRGLNTEAFFGQGTRLTVV.